Listed below are T cell receptor beta chains from one sample, sequenced in a study of cytomegalovirus exposure and HLA in healthy donors. Produced via immunoSEQ multiplex PCR; TCRdb's table is partial and in-frame only. The sample holds some 120,000 clones, more than 65% seen once. Sequences were obtained from PBMCs. These receptor sequences come from a woman aged 55-75 years in good health and CMV-seropositive. CDR3s include the opening cysteine and the closing phenylalanine or tryptophan. Fields, in order: clone size, D gene, V gene, J gene, CDR3 DNA, CDR3 protein. D genes are given only for firm matches. Not all rows give a size; the values are once, few, many and, for expanded clones, a class.

clone_size: NA
d_call: NA
v_call: TRBV5-1
j_call: TRBJ2-7
cdr3_nt: TGCGCCAGCAGCGTTGGGGGGAGCTCCTACGAGCAGTACTTC
cdr3_aa: CASSVGGSSYEQYF

clone_size: NA
d_call: TRBD1
v_call: TRBV19
j_call: TRBJ1-1
cdr3_nt: TGTGCCAGTAGTCTCCGCCGGACAGGGGGTTTGAACACTGAAGCTTTCTTT
cdr3_aa: CASSLRRTGGLNTEAFF

clone_size: few
d_call: NA
v_call: TRBV7-2
j_call: TRBJ2-5
cdr3_nt: TGTGCCAGCAGCCCCTTCGCGAGGGAAGAGACCCAGTACTTC
cdr3_aa: CASSPFAREETQYF

clone_size: NA
d_call: TRBD1
v_call: TRBV29-1
j_call: TRBJ1-1
cdr3_nt: TGCAGCGTTGGGACAGGGAAGAACACTGAAGCTTTCTTT
cdr3_aa: CSVGTGKNTEAFF

clone_size: NA
d_call: NA
v_call: TRBV4-2
j_call: TRBJ2-5
cdr3_nt: TGTGCCAGCAGCCAAGGGGCTCCACCTGAGACCCAGTACTTC
cdr3_aa: CASSQGAPPETQYF

clone_size: NA
d_call: NA
v_call: TRBV27
j_call: TRBJ1-1
cdr3_nt: TGTGCCAGCAGTTTCGGCAGGGAATTCACTGAAGCTTTCTTT
cdr3_aa: CASSFGREFTEAFF

clone_size: NA
d_call: TRBD1
v_call: TRBV7-9
j_call: TRBJ1-2
cdr3_nt: TGTGCCAGCAGCGCCCGGGACAGTAACTATGGCTACACCTTC
cdr3_aa: CASSARDSNYGYTF

clone_size: once
d_call: TRBD1
v_call: TRBV5-1
j_call: TRBJ1-2
cdr3_nt: TGCGCCAGCAGCATTCGACAGGGAGGCGTGGGTGGCTACACCTTC
cdr3_aa: CASSIRQGGVGGYTF

clone_size: once
d_call: NA
v_call: TRBV6-5
j_call: TRBJ2-5
cdr3_nt: TGTGCCAGCAGTTATTCAGATTTCCAAGAGACCCAGTACTTC
cdr3_aa: CASSYSDFQETQYF

clone_size: NA
d_call: NA
v_call: TRBV14
j_call: TRBJ2-3
cdr3_nt: TGTGCCAGCTCGTCTAGCACAGATACGCAGTATTTT
cdr3_aa: CASSSSTDTQYF

clone_size: NA
d_call: NA
v_call: TRBV25-1
j_call: TRBJ1-4
cdr3_nt: TGTGCCAGCAGTGATCCCCAGGTGCAATCCAATGAAAAACTGTTTTTT
cdr3_aa: CASSDPQVQSNEKLFF

clone_size: NA
d_call: NA
v_call: TRBV5-1
j_call: TRBJ2-7
cdr3_nt: TGCGCCAGCAGCCCCGCGTTAAGGGGGTTGGTCCACGAGCAGTACTTC
cdr3_aa: CASSPALRGLVHEQYF

clone_size: NA
d_call: TRBD2
v_call: TRBV7-2
j_call: TRBJ2-5
cdr3_nt: TGTGCCAGCAGCTTAGCCCTAGCGGGGGGTCAAGAGACCCAGTACTTC
cdr3_aa: CASSLALAGGQETQYF

clone_size: NA
d_call: NA
v_call: TRBV6-1
j_call: TRBJ1-5
cdr3_nt: TGTGCCAGCAGTGAAGTGGTTCGGTATAGCAATCAGCCCCAGCATTTT
cdr3_aa: CASSEVVRYSNQPQHF

clone_size: NA
d_call: TRBD1
v_call: TRBV7-8
j_call: TRBJ1-5
cdr3_nt: TGTGCCAGCAGCTTAGGGGGTGGCAGGGGGCATCAGCCCCAGCATTTT
cdr3_aa: CASSLGGGRGHQPQHF

clone_size: NA
d_call: NA
v_call: TRBV4-2
j_call: TRBJ1-5
cdr3_nt: TGTGCCAGCAGCCAAGTAAGGCAGACTGCACCCCAGCATTTT
cdr3_aa: CASSQVRQTAPQHF

clone_size: few
d_call: TRBD2
v_call: TRBV7-9
j_call: TRBJ2-1
cdr3_nt: TGTGCCGGAGGGGGACTAGCCGGTCCTGAGCAGTTCTTC
cdr3_aa: CAGGGLAGPEQFF

clone_size: NA
d_call: TRBD2
v_call: TRBV30
j_call: TRBJ2-6
cdr3_nt: TGTGCCTGGAGTGGTCTAGCGGGGGCCTCTGGGGCCAACGTCCTGACTTTC
cdr3_aa: CAWSGLAGASGANVLTF

clone_size: NA
d_call: TRBD1
v_call: TRBV7-9
j_call: TRBJ2-7
cdr3_nt: TGTGCCAGCAGCGGACAGGGTAACGCTGCGGACGAGCAGTACTTC
cdr3_aa: CASSGQGNAADEQYF

clone_size: NA
d_call: NA
v_call: TRBV18
j_call: TRBJ2-3
cdr3_nt: TGTGCCAGCTCACCTGGACTTAGCACCACAGATACGCAGTATTTT
cdr3_aa: CASSPGLSTTDTQYF

clone_size: NA
d_call: NA
v_call: TRBV19
j_call: TRBJ1-5
cdr3_nt: TGTGCCAGTAGTATTAGGGGCGGGGGGTATATTCAGCCCCAGCATTTT
cdr3_aa: CASSIRGGGYIQPQHF

clone_size: once
d_call: TRBD1
v_call: TRBV19
j_call: TRBJ1-2
cdr3_nt: TGTGCCAGTCGGACAGGAGGATCTAACTATGGCTACACCTTC
cdr3_aa: CASRTGGSNYGYTF

clone_size: NA
d_call: NA
v_call: TRBV15
j_call: TRBJ1-2
cdr3_nt: TGTGCCACCAGCAGAGATGGCCGCACGGGTGGCTACACCTTC
cdr3_aa: CATSRDGRTGGYTF

clone_size: NA
d_call: NA
v_call: TRBV6-6
j_call: TRBJ1-1
cdr3_nt: TGTGCGGTCCGCTATATGAACACTGAAGCTTTCTTT
cdr3_aa: CAVRYMNTEAFF

clone_size: NA
d_call: NA
v_call: TRBV7-8
j_call: TRBJ1-2
cdr3_nt: TGTGCCAGCAGCTCTGACTTTATTGGCTACACCTTC
cdr3_aa: CASSSDFIGYTF

clone_size: NA
d_call: NA
v_call: TRBV5-1
j_call: TRBJ2-7
cdr3_nt: TGCGCCAGCAGCGACCCCGGGTCAAAGGCCTACGAGCAGTACTTC
cdr3_aa: CASSDPGSKAYEQYF

clone_size: NA
d_call: TRBD2
v_call: TRBV25-1
j_call: TRBJ2-1
cdr3_nt: TGTGCCAGCAGCCGACTAGCGGGGAACCTCTACAATGAGCAGTTCTTC
cdr3_aa: CASSRLAGNLYNEQFF

clone_size: few
d_call: TRBD2
v_call: TRBV7-9
j_call: TRBJ2-3
cdr3_nt: TGTGCCAGCAGCTCCAGTCTAGGGGCGGGGGGGTTCACAGATACGCAGTATTTT
cdr3_aa: CASSSSLGAGGFTDTQYF

clone_size: once
d_call: TRBD2
v_call: TRBV5-1
j_call: TRBJ2-1
cdr3_nt: TGCGCCAGCACTCCCGCGGGGGGCCGAGGGAATGAGCAGTTCTTC
cdr3_aa: CASTPAGGRGNEQFF

clone_size: NA
d_call: TRBD2
v_call: TRBV7-6
j_call: TRBJ2-7
cdr3_nt: TGTGCCAGCAGCCCCCGGGGGGGCATCTACGAGCAGTACTTC
cdr3_aa: CASSPRGGIYEQYF

clone_size: NA
d_call: NA
v_call: TRBV11-3
j_call: TRBJ2-1
cdr3_nt: TGTGCCAGCAGCTTAGGTCGCGGGCTGACCTACAATGAGCAGTTCTTC
cdr3_aa: CASSLGRGLTYNEQFF

clone_size: NA
d_call: TRBD1
v_call: TRBV7-2
j_call: TRBJ2-3
cdr3_nt: TGTGCCAGCAGCTTACAGGGGGTGGCAGATACGCAGTATTTT
cdr3_aa: CASSLQGVADTQYF

clone_size: once
d_call: TRBD2
v_call: TRBV7-2
j_call: TRBJ2-1
cdr3_nt: TGTGCCAGCAGCAAGCCGGGACTAGCGGGAGGTGCCCATGAGCAGTTCTTC
cdr3_aa: CASSKPGLAGGAHEQFF

clone_size: NA
d_call: NA
v_call: TRBV9
j_call: TRBJ1-2
cdr3_nt: TGTGCCAGCAGCTCCCACCAACAGGGCGCTAACTATGGCTACACCTTC
cdr3_aa: CASSSHQQGANYGYTF

clone_size: few
d_call: NA
v_call: TRBV7-9
j_call: TRBJ1-4
cdr3_nt: TGTGCCAGCAGCTTTGTCAGGGTGGAAAAACTGTTTTTT
cdr3_aa: CASSFVRVEKLFF

clone_size: NA
d_call: TRBD1
v_call: TRBV7-6
j_call: TRBJ2-7
cdr3_nt: TGTGCCAGCAGCTTAGGCGAGATCGGGACAGGGTACGAGCAGTACTTC
cdr3_aa: CASSLGEIGTGYEQYF

clone_size: few
d_call: TRBD2
v_call: TRBV4-3
j_call: TRBJ2-3
cdr3_nt: TGCGCCAGCAGCCAAGGAGCGGGGGGGCTGAGGGATACGCAGTATTTT
cdr3_aa: CASSQGAGGLRDTQYF

clone_size: NA
d_call: NA
v_call: TRBV11-2
j_call: TRBJ1-3
cdr3_nt: TGTGCCAGCAGCTCCACAGGGACCATCTCTGGAAACACCATATATTTT
cdr3_aa: CASSSTGTISGNTIYF

clone_size: NA
d_call: NA
v_call: TRBV4-2
j_call: TRBJ1-4
cdr3_nt: TGTGCCAGCAGCCAAGATGGGGGGGCACAGGAAAAACTGTTTTTT
cdr3_aa: CASSQDGGAQEKLFF

clone_size: NA
d_call: NA
v_call: TRBV7-2
j_call: TRBJ1-3
cdr3_nt: TGTGCCAGCAGCTCCAGGGTAGTAGACACCATATATTTT
cdr3_aa: CASSSRVVDTIYF

clone_size: NA
d_call: TRBD1
v_call: TRBV18
j_call: TRBJ1-1
cdr3_nt: TGTGCCAGCTCACCGGACAGGGCCACTGAAGCTTTCTTT
cdr3_aa: CASSPDRATEAFF

clone_size: once
d_call: NA
v_call: TRBV4-1
j_call: TRBJ1-2
cdr3_nt: TGCGCCAGCAGCCAAGAATACCGGCAGGTCCATGGCTACACCTTC
cdr3_aa: CASSQEYRQVHGYTF